The T cell receptor (beta chain) described here comes from a study of OX40 agonist ivuxolimab in advanced cancers. Study observations and caveats: CD4+ and CD8+ blood T cells expanded clonally by week 6 at 0.1 to 3.0 mg/kg.

Comment on this clone: Its target is not known.

CDR1 is KGHSH and CDR2 is LQKENI in the germline V gene. This CDR3 is 13 amino acids long. V lost 2 bases and J lost 2, with 7 bases in between. Assay used: immunoSEQ multiplex PCR; TCRdb lists only in-frame clones, some missing. The sample yields 20,000 to 25,000 clones, under 95% seen once. V is TRBV18 and J is TRBJ2-7, with D possibly matching TRBD1 (6 bases). This specimen consisted of CD4+ or CD8+ T cells sorted from blood, obtained in a trial of the OX40 agonist ivuxolimab. This receptor was obtained from an adult with an advanced solid tumor such as melanoma, head and neck, liver or kidney cancer. CDR3 in amino acids: CASSPDRTYEQYF. DNA of the CDR3: TGTGCCAGCTCACCAGACAGGACCTACGAGCAGTACTTC.